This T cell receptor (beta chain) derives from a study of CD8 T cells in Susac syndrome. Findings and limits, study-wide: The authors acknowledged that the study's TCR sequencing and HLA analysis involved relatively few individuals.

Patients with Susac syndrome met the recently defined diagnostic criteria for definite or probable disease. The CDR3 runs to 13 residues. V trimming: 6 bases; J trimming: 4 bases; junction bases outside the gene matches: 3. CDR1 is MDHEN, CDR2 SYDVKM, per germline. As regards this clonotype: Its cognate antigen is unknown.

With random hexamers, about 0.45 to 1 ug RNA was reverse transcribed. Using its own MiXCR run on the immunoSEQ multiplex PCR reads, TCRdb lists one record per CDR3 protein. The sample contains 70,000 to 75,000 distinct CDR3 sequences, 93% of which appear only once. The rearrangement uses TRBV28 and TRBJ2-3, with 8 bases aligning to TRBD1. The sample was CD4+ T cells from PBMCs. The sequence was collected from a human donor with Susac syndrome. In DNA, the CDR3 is TGTGCCAGCAGAGACAGGGGTCCAGATACGCAGTATTTT. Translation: CASRDRGPDTQYF. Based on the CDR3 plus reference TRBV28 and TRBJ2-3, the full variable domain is DVKVTQSSRYLVKRTGEKVFLECVQDMDHENMFWYRQDPGLGLRLIYFSYDVKMKEKGDIPEGYSVSREKKERFSLILESASTNQTSMYLCASRDRGPDTQYFGPGTRLTVL.